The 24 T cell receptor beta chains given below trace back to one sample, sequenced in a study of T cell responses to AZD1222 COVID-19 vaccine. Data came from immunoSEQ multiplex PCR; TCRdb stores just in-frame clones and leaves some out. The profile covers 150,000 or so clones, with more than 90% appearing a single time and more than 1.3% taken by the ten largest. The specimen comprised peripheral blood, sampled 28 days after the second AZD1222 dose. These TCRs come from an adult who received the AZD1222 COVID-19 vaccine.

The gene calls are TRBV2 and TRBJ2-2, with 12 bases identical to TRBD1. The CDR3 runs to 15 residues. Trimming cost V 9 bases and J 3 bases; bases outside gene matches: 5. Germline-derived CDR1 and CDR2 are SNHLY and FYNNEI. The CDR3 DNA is TGTGCCAGAGGGGGACAGGGGGCGGACACCGGGGAGCTGTTTTTT. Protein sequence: CARGGQGADTGELFF.

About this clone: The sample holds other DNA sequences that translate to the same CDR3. The CDR3 loop is CAWSGQYYEQYF. The CDR3, as DNA: TGTGCCTGGTCGGGACAGTACTACGAGCAGTACTTC. The V gene is TRBV30, the J gene TRBJ2-7; 7 bases fit TRBD1. V dropped 5 bases and J dropped 3; count of bases not matched to a gene: 4. The V gene's germline CDR1 is GTSNPN and CDR2 SVGIG (reference sequence). The CDR3 consists of 12 residues.

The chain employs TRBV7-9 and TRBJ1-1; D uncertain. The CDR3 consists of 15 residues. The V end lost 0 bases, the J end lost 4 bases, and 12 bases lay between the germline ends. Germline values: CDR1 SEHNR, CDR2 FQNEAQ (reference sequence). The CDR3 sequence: CASSLARGRSTEAFF. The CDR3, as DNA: TGTGCCAGCAGCTTAGCCCGAGGGAGGTCCACTGAAGCTTTCTTT.

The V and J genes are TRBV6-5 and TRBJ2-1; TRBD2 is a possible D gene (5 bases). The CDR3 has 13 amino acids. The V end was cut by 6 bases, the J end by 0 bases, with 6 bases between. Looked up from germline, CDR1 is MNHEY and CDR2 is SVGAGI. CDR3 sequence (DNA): TGTGCCAGCAGGGGGAGCTCCTACAATGAGCAGTTCTTC. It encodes CASRGSSYNEQFF.

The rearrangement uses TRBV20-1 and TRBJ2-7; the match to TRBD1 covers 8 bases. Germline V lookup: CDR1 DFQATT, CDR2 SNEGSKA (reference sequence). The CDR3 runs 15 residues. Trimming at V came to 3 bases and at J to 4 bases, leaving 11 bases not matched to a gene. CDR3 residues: CSASFPHRGSYEQYF. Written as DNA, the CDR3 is TGCAGTGCTAGTTTCCCCCACAGGGGGTCGTACGAGCAGTACTTC.

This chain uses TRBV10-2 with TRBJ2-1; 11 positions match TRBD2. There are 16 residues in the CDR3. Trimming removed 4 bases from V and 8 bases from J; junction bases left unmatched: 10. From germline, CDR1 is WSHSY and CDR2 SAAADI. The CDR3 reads CASSGSGLAAGDEQFF. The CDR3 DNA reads TGCGCCAGCAGTGGCTCGGGACTAGCGGCTGGGGATGAGCAGTTCTTC.

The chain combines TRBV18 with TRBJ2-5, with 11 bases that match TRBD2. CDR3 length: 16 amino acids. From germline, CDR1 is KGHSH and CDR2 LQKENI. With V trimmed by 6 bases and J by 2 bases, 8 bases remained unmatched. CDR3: CASSLGTSGKQETQYF. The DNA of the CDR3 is TGTGCCAGCTCTCTCGGGACTAGCGGAAAACAAGAGACCCAGTACTTC. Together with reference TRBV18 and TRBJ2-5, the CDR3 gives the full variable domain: NAGVMQNPRHLVRRRGQEARLRCSPMKGHSHVYWYRQLPEEGLKFMVYLQKENIIDESGMPKERFSAEFPKEGPSILRIQQVVRGDSAAYFCASSLGTSGKQETQYFGPGTRLLVL.

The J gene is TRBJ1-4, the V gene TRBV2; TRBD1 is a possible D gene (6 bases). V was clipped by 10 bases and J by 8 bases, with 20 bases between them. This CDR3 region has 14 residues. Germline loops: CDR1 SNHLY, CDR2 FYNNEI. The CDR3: CATKRGQPLEKLFF. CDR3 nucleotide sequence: TGTGCCACCAAGAGAGGACAGCCCCTAGAAAAACTGTTTTTT.

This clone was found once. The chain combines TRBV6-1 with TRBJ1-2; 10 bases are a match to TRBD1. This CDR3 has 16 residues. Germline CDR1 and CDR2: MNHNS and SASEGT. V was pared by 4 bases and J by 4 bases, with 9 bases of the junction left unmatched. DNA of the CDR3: TGTGCCAGCAGTGCGTTCGGGACAGGGGTAATCTATGGCTACACCTTC. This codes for CASSAFGTGVIYGYTF.

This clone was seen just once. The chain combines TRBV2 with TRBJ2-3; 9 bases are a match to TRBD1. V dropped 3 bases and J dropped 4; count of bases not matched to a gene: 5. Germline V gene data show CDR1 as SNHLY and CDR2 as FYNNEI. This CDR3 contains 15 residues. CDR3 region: CASSERDRAPDTQYF. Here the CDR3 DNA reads TGTGCCAGCAGTGAGCGGGACAGGGCCCCAGATACGCAGTATTTT.

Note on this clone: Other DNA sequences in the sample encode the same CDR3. This CDR3 is CASSSNSNQPQHF. The CDR3 region has the DNA TGTGCCAGCAGTTCTAACAGCAATCAGCCCCAGCATTTT. This chain uses TRBV12-3 or TRBV12-4 with TRBJ1-5; unclear D gene. The CDR3 has 13 residues. Between the trimmed V and J ends, which lost 4 bases and 1 base, there was a span of 5 bases.

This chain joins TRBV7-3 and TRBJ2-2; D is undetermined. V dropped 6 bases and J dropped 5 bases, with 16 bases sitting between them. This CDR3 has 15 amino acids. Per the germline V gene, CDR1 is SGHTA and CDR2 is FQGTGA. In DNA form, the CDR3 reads TGTGCCAGCAGGAAAGTTTCCCTCGGGACCGGGGAGCTGTTTTTT. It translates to CASRKVSLGTGELFF. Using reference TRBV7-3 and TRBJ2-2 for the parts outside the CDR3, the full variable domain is GAGVSQTPSNKVTEKGKYVELRCDPISGHTALYWYRQSLGQGPEFLIYFQGTGAADDSGLPNDRFFAVRPEGSVSTLKIQRTERGDSAVYLCASRKVSLGTGELFFGEGSRLTVL.

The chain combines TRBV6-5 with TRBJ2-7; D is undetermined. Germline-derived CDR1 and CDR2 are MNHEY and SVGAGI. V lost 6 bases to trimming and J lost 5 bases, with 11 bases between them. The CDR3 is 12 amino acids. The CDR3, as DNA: TGTGCCAGCAGGTCCATCCCCCACGAGCAGTACTTC. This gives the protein CASRSIPHEQYF.

The CDR3 spells CASSEGNSYAEKLFF. The CDR3, as DNA: TGTGCCAGCAGTGAGGGTAACAGTTATGCTGAAAAACTGTTTTTT. J is TRBJ1-4 and V is TRBV25-1, with D uncertain. Germline CDR1 and CDR2: MGHDK and SYGVNS. The CDR3 spans 15 residues. V was trimmed by 3 bases and J by 7 bases, leaving 15 bases between them.

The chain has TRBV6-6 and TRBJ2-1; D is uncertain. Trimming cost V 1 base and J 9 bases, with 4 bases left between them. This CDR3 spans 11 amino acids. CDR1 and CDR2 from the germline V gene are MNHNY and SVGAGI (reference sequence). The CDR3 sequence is CASSYWPEQFF. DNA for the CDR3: TGTGCCAGCAGTTACTGGCCTGAGCAGTTCTTC.

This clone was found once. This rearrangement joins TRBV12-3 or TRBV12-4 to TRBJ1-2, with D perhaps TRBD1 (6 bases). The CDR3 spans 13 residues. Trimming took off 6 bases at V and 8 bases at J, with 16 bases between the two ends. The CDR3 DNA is TGTGCCAGCAGCCTACCTTTGGGGGCCGGCTACACCTTC. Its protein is CASSLPLGAGYTF.

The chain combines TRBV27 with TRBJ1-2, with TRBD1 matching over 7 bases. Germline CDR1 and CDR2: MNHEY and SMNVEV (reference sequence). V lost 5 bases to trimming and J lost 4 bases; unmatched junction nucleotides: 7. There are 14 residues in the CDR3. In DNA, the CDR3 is TGTGCCAGCAGTCGACAGGGTAGTCCCTATGGCTACACCTTC. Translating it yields CASSRQGSPYGYTF.

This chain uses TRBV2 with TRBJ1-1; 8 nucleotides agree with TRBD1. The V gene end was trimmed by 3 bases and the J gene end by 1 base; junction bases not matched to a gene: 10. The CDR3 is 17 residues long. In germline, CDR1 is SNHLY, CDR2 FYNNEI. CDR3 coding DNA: TGTGCCAGCAGTGAGGAGTTCAGGGGGCCCCCGAACACTGAAGCTTTCTTT. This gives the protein CASSEEFRGPPNTEAFF.

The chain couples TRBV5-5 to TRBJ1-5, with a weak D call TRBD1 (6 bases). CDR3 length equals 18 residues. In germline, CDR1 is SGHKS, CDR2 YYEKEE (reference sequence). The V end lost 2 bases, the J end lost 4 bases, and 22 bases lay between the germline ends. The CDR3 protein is CASSFSLPSQGKNQPQHF. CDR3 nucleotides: TGTGCCAGCAGCTTTTCCCTACCGTCTCAGGGGAAAAATCAGCCCCAGCATTTT.

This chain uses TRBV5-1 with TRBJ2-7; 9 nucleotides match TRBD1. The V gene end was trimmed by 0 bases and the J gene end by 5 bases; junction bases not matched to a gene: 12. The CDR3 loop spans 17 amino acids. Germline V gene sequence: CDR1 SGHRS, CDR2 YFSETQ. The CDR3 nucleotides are TGCGCCAGCAGCTTGGGGGGATCCGGGACAGGGCGGGACGAGCAGTACTTC. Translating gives CASSLGGSGTGRDEQYF. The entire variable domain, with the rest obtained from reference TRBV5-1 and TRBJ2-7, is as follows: KAGVTQTPRYLIKTRGQQVTLSCSPISGHRSVSWYQQTPGQGLQFLFEYFSETQRNKGNFPGRFSGRQFSNSRSEMNVSTLELGDSALYLCASSLGGSGTGRDEQYFGPGTRLTVT.

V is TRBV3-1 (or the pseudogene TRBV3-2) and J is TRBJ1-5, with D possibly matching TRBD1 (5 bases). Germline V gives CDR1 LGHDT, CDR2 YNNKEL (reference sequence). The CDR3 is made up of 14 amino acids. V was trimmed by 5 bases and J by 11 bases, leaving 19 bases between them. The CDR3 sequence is CASSNGGPGLAQHF. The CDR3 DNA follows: TGTGCCAGCAGCAATGGTGGTCCAGGGCTAGCCCAGCATTTT.

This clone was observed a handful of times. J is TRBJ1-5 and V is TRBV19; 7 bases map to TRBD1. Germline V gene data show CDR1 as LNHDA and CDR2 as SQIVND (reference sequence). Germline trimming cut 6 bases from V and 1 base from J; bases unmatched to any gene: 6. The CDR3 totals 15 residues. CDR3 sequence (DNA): TGTGCCAGTAGGCCTAGGGACAGCAGCAATCAGCCCCAGCATTTT. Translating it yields CASRPRDSSNQPQHF.

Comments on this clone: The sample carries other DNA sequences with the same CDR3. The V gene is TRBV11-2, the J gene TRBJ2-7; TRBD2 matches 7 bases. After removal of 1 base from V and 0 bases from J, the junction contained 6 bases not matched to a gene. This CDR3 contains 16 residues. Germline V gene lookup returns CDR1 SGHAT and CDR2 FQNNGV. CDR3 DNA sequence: TGTGCCAGCAGCTTAGTTGGTCTAGCGGCCTCCTACGAGCAGTACTTC. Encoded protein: CASSLVGLAASYEQYF.

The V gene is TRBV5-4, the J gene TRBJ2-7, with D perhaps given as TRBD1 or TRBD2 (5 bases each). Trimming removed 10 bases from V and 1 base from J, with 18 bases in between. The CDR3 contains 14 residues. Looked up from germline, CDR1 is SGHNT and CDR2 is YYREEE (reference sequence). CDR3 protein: CAASPGTFSYEQYF. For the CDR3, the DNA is TGTGCCGCTTCCCCCGGGACCTTTTCCTACGAGCAGTACTTC.